A single sample gave rise to the 4 T cell receptor beta chains below, sequenced in a study of blood T cell repertoires in COVID-19. The repertoire was sequenced with immunoSEQ multiplex PCR; TCRdb's copy has only in-frame clones and lacks some. The data contain 200,000 to 250,000 clones, 83% of them seen just once; the ten biggest clones take up 5.5%. The sample comprised peripheral blood. These receptors came from a human donor in a cohort sampled during active COVID-19.

This chain joins TRBV12-5 and TRBJ2-6; D is ambiguous. The CDR3 length is 15 residues. Trimming left V 5 bases short and J 1 base short, with 9 bases between. Germline lookup yields CDR1 LGHNT and CDR2 FRNRAP. CDR3 in DNA: TGTGCTAGTGGTCCCCCCGTGTCTGGGGCCAACGTCCTGACTTTC. As protein: CASGPPVSGANVLTF.

CDR3 loop: CASSREGTDTQYF. CDR3 DNA sequence: TGTGCCAGCAGCCGGGAGGGTACAGATACGCAGTATTTT. The rearrangement links TRBV5-5 to TRBJ2-3; 8 bases are a match to TRBD2. The CDR3 sequence is 13 residues long. The V segment lost 4 bases and the J segment 3 bases; nucleotides outside the gene matches: 1. Germline V CDR1 and CDR2: SGHKS, YYEKEE (reference sequence).

This clone has only a few counts. V gene TRBV10-3 combines with J gene TRBJ1-5, with 10 nucleotides matching TRBD1. The CDR3 consists of 14 residues. CDR1 and CDR2 (germline): ENHRY, SYGVKD. V lost 7 bases, J lost 5 bases, and 5 bases stayed unmatched. The CDR3 region has the DNA TGTGCCATCAAGGGACAGGGGTGGGATCAGCCCCAGCATTTT. It codes for CAIKGQGWDQPQHF.

The rearrangement links TRBV14 to TRBJ1-1; the match to TRBD1 covers 8 bases. Germline trimming cut 4 bases from V and 0 bases from J; bases unmatched to any gene: 4. The germline V gene encodes CDR1 SGHDN and CDR2 FVKESK. The CDR3 covers 15 residues. The CDR3 protein is CASSPMTGVNTEAFF. The CDR3 coding sequence is TGTGCCAGCAGCCCGATGACAGGGGTGAACACTGAAGCTTTCTTT. The variable domain in full, completed from reference TRBV14 and TRBJ1-1, reads EAGVTQFPSHSVIEKGQTVTLRCDPISGHDNLYWYRRVMGKEIKFLLHFVKESKQDESGMPNNRFLAERTGGTYSTLKVQPAELEDSGVYFCASSPMTGVNTEAFFGQGTRLTVV.